This TCR beta chain is from a study of CD4 T cells in relation to SARS-CoV-2 and coronaviruses. Study-wide results and caveats: Pre-pandemic and post-infection samples never came from the same donor.

The method was immunoSEQ multiplex PCR; TCRdb's version includes in-frame clones alone and lacks a portion of them. The sample carries about 68,000 clones, more than 85% recorded once. CD4+ T cells from unexposed donors were obtained before the COVID-19 pandemic (2011-2018). Turning to this clone: The antigen remains undetermined.

Germline values: CDR1 SNHLY, CDR2 FYNNEI. V lost 4 bases, J lost 0 bases, and 3 bases stayed unmatched. This CDR3 region has 15 residues. This TCR was sampled from a human donor in good health. The sample consisted of naive CD4+ T cells from PBMCs. Subset given: naive CD4+ T cells isolated by negative enrichment. The chain joins TRBV2 to TRBJ2-5; 9 nucleotides line up with TRBD1. The chain's CDR3 is CASSGGTGNQETQYF. DNA for the CDR3: TGTGCCAGCAGTGGGGGGACAGGGAACCAAGAGACCCAGTACTTC.